This T cell receptor beta chain emerged from a study of control samples from healthy donors and cancer patients. The J segment lost 3 bases and the V segment lost 4 bases, leaving 6 bases of the junction unmatched. The CDR3 spans 15 residues. Germline V gene sequence: CDR1 SGDLS, CDR2 YYNGEE. Produced via immunoSEQ multiplex PCR; TCRdb's table is partial and in-frame only. Found here are 150,000 to 200,000 clones, about 92% of them singletons; the top ten hold around 1.5%. The sample was blood. The chain is built from TRBV9 and TRBJ1-3; TRBD1 agrees at 8 bases. This TCR derives from a man younger than 45 in good health. The CDR3 DNA reads as TGTGCCAGCAGCCCACAGACAGGGGTTGGAAACACCATATATTTT. Amino acids: CASSPQTGVGNTIYF. Looking up the rest from reference TRBV9 and TRBJ1-3 gives the full variable domain: DSGVTQTPKHLITATGQRVTLRCSPRSGDLSVYWYQQSLDQGLQFLIQYYNGEERAKGNILERFSAQQFPDLHSELNLSSLELGDSALYFCASSPQTGVGNTIYFGEGSWLTVV.